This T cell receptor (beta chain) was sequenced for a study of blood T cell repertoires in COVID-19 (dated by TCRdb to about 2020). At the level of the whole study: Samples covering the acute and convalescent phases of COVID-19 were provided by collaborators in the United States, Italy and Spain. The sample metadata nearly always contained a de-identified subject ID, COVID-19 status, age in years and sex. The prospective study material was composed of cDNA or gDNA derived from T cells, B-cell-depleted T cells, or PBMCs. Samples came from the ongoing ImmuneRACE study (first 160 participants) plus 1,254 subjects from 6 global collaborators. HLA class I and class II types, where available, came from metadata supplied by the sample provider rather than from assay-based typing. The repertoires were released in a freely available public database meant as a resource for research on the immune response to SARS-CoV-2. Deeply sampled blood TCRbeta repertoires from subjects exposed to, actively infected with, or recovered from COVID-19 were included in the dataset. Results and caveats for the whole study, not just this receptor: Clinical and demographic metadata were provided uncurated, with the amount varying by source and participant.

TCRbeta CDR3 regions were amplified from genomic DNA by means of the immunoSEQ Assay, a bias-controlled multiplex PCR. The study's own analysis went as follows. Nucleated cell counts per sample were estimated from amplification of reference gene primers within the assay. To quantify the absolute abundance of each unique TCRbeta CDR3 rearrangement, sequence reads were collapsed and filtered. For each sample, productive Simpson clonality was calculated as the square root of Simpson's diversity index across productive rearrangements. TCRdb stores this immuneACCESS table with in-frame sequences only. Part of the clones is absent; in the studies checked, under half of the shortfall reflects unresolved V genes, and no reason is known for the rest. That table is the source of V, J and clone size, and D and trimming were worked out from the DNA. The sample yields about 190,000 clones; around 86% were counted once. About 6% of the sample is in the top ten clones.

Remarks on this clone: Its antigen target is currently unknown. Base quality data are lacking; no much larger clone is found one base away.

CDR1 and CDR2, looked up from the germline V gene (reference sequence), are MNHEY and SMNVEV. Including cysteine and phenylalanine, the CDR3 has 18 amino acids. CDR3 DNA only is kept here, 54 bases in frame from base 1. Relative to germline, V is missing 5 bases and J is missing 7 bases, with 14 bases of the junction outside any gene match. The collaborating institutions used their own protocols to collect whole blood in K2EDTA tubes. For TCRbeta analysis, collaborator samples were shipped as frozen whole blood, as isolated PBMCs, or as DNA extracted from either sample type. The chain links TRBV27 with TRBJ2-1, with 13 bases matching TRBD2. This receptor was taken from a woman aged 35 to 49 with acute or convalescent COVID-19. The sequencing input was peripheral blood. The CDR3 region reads CASSPGLAGVSWANEQFF. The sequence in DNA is TGTGCCAGCAGTCCCGGACTAGCGGGAGTATCTTGGGCGAATGAGCAGTTCTTC.